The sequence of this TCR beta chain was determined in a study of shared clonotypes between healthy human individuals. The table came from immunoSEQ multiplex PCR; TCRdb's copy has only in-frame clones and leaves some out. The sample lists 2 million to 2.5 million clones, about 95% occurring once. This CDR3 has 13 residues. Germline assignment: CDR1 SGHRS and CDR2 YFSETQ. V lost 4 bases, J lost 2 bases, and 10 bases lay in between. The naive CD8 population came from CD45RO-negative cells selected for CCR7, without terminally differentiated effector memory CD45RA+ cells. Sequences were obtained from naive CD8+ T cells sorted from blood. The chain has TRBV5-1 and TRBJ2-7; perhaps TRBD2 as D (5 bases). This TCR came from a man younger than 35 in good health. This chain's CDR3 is CASSGRSAYEQYF. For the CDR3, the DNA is TGCGCCAGCAGCGGGAGATCGGCCTACGAGCAGTACTTC.